This T cell receptor beta chain comes out of a study of blood T cells in healthy people across ages. Primers used in a second PCR of roughly 7 to 11 cycles were a sample-barcoded 5' primer and a J-beta primer mix. A template-switch adaptor that had 12 random nucleotides put a tag on each cDNA molecule. TCRdb redid the calling of the 5' RACE reads with MiXCR, one entry per CDR3 protein. This table has around 1.5 million distinct CDR3 sequences, around 39% appearing once. The CDR3 length is 15 residues. Germline CDR1 ENHRY, CDR2 SYGVKD. V lost 2 bases, J lost 9 bases, and 17 bases lay in between. Regarding this clonotype: Its antigen is as yet unknown.

Study-wide findings and caveats: Older individuals had lower TCR beta diversity per million T cells (the decline was roughly linear).

This clonotype was obtained from a woman younger than 30 in good health. Sequenced: blood. This chain uses TRBV10-3 with TRBJ1-5, with D hard to call. The CDR3 DNA reads as TGTGCCATCAGTGAGGGACCGCTCACCCGAGGGCCCCAGCATTTT. Its translation is CAISEGPLTRGPQHF.